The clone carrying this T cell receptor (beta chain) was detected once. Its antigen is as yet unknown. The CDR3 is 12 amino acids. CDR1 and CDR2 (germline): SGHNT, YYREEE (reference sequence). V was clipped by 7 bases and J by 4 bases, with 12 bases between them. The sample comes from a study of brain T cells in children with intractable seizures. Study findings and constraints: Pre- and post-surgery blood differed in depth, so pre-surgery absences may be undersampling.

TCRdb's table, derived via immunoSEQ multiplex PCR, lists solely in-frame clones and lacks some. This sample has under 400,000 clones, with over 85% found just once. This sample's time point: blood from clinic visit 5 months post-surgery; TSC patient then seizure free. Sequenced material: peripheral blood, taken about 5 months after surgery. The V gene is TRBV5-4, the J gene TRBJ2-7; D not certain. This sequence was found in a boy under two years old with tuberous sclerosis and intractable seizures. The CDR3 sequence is CASPAIEYEQYF. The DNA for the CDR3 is TGTGCCAGCCCCGCGATTGAGTACGAGCAGTACTTC.